This T cell receptor (beta chain) originates from a study of shared clonotypes between healthy human individuals. Libraries were prepared by immunoSEQ multiplex PCR; TCRdb keeps only in-frame clonotypes and omits some of them. Here the sample spans roughly 2.1 million clones, about 92% being singletons. In this sample, this clone turned up once. Naive CD8 cells lacked CD45RO and underwent positive selection for CCR7, leaving out terminally differentiated effector memory CD45RA+ cells. Free of recent acute infections or vaccinations, the donors were healthy HIV-negative adults. V gave up 4 bases and J gave up 0 bases, with 9 bases separating them. Germline V gene sequence: CDR1 SQVTM, CDR2 ANQGSEA. The CDR3 length is 13 residues.

The sequenced sample was naive CD8+ T cells from PBMCs. The chain links TRBV29-1 to TRBJ1-1, with D unresolved. This TCR was recovered from a man aged 18 to 29 in good health. Some clones in this sample may be carry-over from other donors' samples. CDR3: CSVVLGLNTEAFF. CDR3 bases: TGCAGCGTTGTTTTGGGATTGAACACTGAAGCTTTCTTT. Full variable domain (rest looked up from reference TRBV29-1 and TRBJ1-1): SAVISQKPSRDICQRGTSLTIQCQVDSQVTMMFWYRQQPGQSLTLIATANQGSEATYESGFVIDKFPISRPNLTFSTLTVSNMSPEDSSIYLCSVVLGLNTEAFFGQGTRLTVV.